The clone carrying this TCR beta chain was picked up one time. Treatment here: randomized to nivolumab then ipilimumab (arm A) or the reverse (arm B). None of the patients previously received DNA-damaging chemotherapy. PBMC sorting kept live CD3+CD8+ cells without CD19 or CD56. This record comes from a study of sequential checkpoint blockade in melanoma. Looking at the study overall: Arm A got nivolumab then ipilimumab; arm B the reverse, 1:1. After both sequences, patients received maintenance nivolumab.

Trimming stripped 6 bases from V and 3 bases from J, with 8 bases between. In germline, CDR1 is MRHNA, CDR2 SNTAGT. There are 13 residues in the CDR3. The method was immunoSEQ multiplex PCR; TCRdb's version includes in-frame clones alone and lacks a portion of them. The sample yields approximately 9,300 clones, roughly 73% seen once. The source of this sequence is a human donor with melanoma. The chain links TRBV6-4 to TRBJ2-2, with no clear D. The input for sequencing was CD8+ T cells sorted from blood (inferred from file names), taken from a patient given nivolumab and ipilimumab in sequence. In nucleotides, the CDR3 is TGTGCCAGCAGCACAGAAGACACCGGGGAGCTGTTTTTT. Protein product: CASSTEDTGELFF.